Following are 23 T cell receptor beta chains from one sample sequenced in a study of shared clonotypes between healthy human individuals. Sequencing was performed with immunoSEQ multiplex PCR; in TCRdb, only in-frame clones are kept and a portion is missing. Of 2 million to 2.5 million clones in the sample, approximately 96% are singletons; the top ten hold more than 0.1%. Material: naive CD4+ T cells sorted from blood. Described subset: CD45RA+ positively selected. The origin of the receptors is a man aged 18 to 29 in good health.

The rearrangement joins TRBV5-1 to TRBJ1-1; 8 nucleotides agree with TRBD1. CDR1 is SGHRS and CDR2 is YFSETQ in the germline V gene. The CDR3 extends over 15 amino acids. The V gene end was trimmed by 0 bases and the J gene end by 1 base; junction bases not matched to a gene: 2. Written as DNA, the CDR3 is TGCGCCAGCAGCTTGGGGACAGGGCGGAACACTGAAGCTTTCTTT. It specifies CASSLGTGRNTEAFF. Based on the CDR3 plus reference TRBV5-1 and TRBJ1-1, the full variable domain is KAGVTQTPRYLIKTRGQQVTLSCSPISGHRSVSWYQQTPGQGLQFLFEYFSETQRNKGNFPGRFSGRQFSNSRSEMNVSTLELGDSALYLCASSLGTGRNTEAFFGQGTRLTVV.

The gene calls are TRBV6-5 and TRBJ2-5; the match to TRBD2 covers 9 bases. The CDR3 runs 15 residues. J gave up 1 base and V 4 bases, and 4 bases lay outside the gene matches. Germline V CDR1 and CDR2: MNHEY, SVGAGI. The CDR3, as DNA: TGTGCCAGCAGTTTAGGACTAGCGACCCAAGAGACCCAGTACTTC. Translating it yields CASSLGLATQETQYF.

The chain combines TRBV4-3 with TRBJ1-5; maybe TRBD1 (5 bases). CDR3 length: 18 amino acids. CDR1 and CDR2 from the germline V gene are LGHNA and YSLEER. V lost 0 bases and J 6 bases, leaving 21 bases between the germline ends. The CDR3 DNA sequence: TGCGCCAGCAGCCAAGAGGTGAGGGGCCCCGGGGAGGGTCAGCCCCAGCATTTT. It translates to CASSQEVRGPGEGQPQHF.

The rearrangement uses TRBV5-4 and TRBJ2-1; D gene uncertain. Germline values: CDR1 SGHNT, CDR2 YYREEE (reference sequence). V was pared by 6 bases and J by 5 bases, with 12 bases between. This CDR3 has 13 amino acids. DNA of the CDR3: TGTGCCAGCATGAGTAACGACCACAATGAGCAGTTCTTC. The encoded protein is CASMSNDHNEQFF.

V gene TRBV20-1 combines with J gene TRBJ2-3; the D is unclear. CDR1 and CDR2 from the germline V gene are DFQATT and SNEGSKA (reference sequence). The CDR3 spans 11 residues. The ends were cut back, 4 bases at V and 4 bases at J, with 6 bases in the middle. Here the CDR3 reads CSANWADTQYF. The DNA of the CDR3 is TGCAGTGCTAACTGGGCAGATACGCAGTATTTT.

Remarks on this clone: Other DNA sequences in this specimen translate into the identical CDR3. The chain's CDR3 is CASRREGGELFF. In nucleotides, the CDR3 is TGTGCCAGCAGGAGAGAGGGCGGGGAGCTGTTTTTT. The chain uses TRBV2 and TRBJ2-2; tentatively, D is TRBD2 (5 bases). CDR1 SNHLY and CDR2 FYNNEI come from the germline V gene. Trimming took 6 bases from V and 7 from J, leaving 9 bases between them. This CDR3 is 12 amino acids long.

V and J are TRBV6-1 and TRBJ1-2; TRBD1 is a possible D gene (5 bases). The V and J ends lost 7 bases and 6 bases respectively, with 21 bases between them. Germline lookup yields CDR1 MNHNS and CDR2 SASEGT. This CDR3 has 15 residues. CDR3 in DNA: TGTGCCAGCACCCTGGGGCACGGCCTCGGAGATGGCTACACCTTC. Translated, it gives CASTLGHGLGDGYTF.

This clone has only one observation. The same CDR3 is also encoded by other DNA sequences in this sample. The chain's CDR3 is CASSTIAGGPREQYF. The CDR3 region has the DNA TGTGCCAGTAGTACTATAGCGGGAGGGCCCCGAGAGCAGTACTTC. V is TRBV19 and J is TRBJ2-7, with 11 bases that match TRBD2. This CDR3 has 15 amino acids. V shed 4 bases and J 7 bases; nucleotides not matched to a gene: 9. Germline CDR1 is LNHDA and CDR2 is SQIVND (reference sequence).

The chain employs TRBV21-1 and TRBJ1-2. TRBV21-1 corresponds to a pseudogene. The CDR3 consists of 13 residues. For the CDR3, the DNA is TGTGCCAGCAGCAAAGCGCCGGACTATGGCTACACCTTC. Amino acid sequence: CASSKAPDYGYTF.

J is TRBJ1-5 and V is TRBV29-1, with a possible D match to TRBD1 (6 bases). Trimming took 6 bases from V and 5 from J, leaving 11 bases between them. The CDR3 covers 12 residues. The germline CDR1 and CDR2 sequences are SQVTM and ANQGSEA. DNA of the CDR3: TGCAGCGTCGGACAGCCAGATCAGCCCCAGCATTTT. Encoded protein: CSVGQPDQPQHF.

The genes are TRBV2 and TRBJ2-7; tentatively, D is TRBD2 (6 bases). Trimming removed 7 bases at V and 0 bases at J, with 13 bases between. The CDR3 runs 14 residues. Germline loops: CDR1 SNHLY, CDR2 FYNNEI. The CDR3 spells CASIWRESSYEQYF. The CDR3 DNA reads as TGTGCCAGCATTTGGCGGGAAAGCTCCTACGAGCAGTACTTC.

The CDR3 nucleotides are TGTGCCAGCAGTTCAAGGGACAGGGGGAACACTGAAGCTTTCTTT. Translation gives CASSSRDRGNTEAFF. This sequence joins TRBV6-5 and TRBJ1-1; 10 bases are a match to TRBD1. The CDR3 has 15 residues. Germline V CDR1 and CDR2: MNHEY, SVGAGI. Losses at the gene ends were 4 bases for V and 1 base for J; bases not matched to a gene: 3.

DNA for the CDR3: TGTGCCAGCAGCTCCGGGACGGATCCTTATAGCAATCAGCCCCAGCATTTT. Translation gives CASSSGTDPYSNQPQHF. This chain joins TRBV7-9 and TRBJ1-5; D might be TRBD1 (5 bases). The germline V and J ends were trimmed by 4 bases and 0 bases, with 16 bases remaining between them. The germline V gene has CDR1 SEHNR and CDR2 FQNEAQ (reference sequence). The CDR3 sequence is 17 residues long.

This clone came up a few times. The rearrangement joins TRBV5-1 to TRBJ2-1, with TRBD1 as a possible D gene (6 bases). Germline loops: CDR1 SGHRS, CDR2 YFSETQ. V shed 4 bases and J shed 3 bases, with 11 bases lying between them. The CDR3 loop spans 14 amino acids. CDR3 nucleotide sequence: TGCGCCAGCAGCGCGACAGGTTACTACAATGAGCAGTTCTTC. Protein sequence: CASSATGYYNEQFF.

CDR3 nucleotide sequence: TGTGCCAGTAAAAATACCGGGACTAGCGGTCTATTCCGCCAATCCGGGGAGCTGTTTTTT. It translates to CASKNTGTSGLFRQSGELFF. This sequence joins TRBV19 and TRBJ2-2, with 11 bases aligning to TRBD2. The junction had 22 bases not matched to a gene; V was cut back by 7 bases and J by 6 bases. The germline CDR1 and CDR2 sequences are LNHDA and SQIVND (reference sequence). The CDR3 length is 20 residues.

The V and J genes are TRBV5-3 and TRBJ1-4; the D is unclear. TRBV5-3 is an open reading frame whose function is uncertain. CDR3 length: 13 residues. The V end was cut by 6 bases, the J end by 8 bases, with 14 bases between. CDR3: CARKEEGDEKLFF. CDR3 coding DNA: TGTGCCAGAAAGGAGGAGGGTGACGAAAAACTGTTTTTT.

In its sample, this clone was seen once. CDR3 protein: CASSLAPGEQETQYF. The CDR3 DNA reads as TGTGCCAGCAGCTTAGCGCCGGGAGAGCAAGAGACCCAGTACTTC. This chain uses TRBV7-9 with TRBJ2-5, with TRBD2 as a possible D gene (6 bases). The CDR3 extends over 15 amino acids. V was shortened by 0 bases and J by 2 bases, with 10 bases between the two germline ends. Germline V gives CDR1 SEHNR, CDR2 FQNEAQ (reference sequence).

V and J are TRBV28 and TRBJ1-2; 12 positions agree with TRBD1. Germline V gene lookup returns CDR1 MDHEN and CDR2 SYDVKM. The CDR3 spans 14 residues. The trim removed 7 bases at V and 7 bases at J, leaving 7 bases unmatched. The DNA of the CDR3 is TGTGCCAGCACTCGGGGGACAGGGGGCTTTGGCTACACCTTC. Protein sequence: CASTRGTGGFGYTF.

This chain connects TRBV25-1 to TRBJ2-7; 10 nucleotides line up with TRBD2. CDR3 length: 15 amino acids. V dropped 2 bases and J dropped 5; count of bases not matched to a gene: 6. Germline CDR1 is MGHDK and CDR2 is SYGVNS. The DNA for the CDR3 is TGTGCCAGCAGTGAAGCGGGTCTAGCGGGAGACGAGCAGTACTTC. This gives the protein CASSEAGLAGDEQYF.

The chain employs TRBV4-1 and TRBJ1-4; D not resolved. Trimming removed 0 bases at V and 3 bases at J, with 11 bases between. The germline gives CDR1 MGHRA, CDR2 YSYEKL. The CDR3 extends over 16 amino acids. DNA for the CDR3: TGCGCCAGCAGCCAAGACGTTTTGGCAGCTAATGAAAAACTGTTTTTT. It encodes CASSQDVLAANEKLFF.

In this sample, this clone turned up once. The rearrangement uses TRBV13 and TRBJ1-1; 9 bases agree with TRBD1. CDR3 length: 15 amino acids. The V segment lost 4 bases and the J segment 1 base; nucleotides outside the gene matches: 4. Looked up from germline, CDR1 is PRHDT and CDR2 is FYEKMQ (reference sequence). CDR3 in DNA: TGTGCCAGCAGCTCCTGGGGACAGGGGAACACTGAAGCTTTCTTT. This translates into CASSSWGQGNTEAFF. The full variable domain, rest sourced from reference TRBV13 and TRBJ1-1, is AAGVIQSPRHLIKEKRETATLKCYPIPRHDTVYWYQQGPGQDPQFLISFYEKMQSDKGSIPDRFSAQQFSDYHSELNMSSLELGDSALYFCASSSWGQGNTEAFFGQGTRLTVV.

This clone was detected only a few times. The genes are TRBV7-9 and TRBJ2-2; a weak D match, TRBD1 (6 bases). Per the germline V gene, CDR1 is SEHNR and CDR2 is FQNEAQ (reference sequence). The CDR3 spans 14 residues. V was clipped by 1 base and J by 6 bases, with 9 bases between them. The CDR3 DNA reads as TGTGCCAGCAGCTTAGGGCAGGGGTCCGGGGAGCTGTTTTTT. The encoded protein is CASSLGQGSGELFF.

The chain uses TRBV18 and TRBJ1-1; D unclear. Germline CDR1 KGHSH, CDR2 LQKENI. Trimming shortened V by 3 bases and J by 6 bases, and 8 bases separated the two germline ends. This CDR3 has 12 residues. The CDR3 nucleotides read TGTGCCAGCTCACCGGTGCTATCTGAAGCTTTCTTT. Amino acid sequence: CASSPVLSEAFF.